Listed below are T cell receptor beta chains from one sample, sequenced in a study of OX40 agonist ivuxolimab in advanced cancers. Produced via immunoSEQ multiplex PCR; TCRdb's table is partial and in-frame only. The table shows tens of thousands of clones, with under 95% occurring only once. The source was CD4+ or CD8+ T cells sorted from blood, collected in a trial of the OX40 agonist ivuxolimab. Every receptor here comes from an adult with an advanced solid tumor such as melanoma, head and neck, liver or kidney cancer. Each CDR3 is given with its conserved first and last residue. Each record gives: clone size, D gene, J gene, V gene, CDR3 length, CDR3 protein, CDR3 DNA. D genes are given only for firm matches. A row's size may be missing; if present it is once, few, many or a size class.

>once|-|TRBJ1-2|TRBV2|13
CASSPTANYGYTF
TGTGCCAGCAGTCCGACAGCGAACTATGGCTACACCTTC
>-|-|TRBJ1-5|TRBV30|15
CAWSVSWAEDQPQHF
TGTGCCTGGAGTGTAAGTTGGGCGGAAGATCAGCCCCAGCATTTT
>-|-|TRBJ2-5|TRBV9|13
CASKGDPQETQYF
TGTGCCAGCAAAGGGGACCCCCAAGAGACCCAGTACTTC
>-|TRBD1|TRBJ2-1|TRBV6-5|14
CASSQQGTYNEQFF
TGTGCCAGCAGTCAACAGGGGACGTACAATGAGCAGTTCTTC
>-|-|TRBJ2-1|TRBV27|12
CASNIGRGRQFF
TGTGCCAGTAATATAGGCCGAGGGCGGCAGTTCTTC
>-|-|TRBJ2-5|TRBV5-1|18
CASSLSLGVGRGEETQYF
TGCGCCAGCAGCTTGTCACTCGGGGTGGGCAGGGGGGAAGAGACCCAGTACTTC
>-|TRBD2|TRBJ2-1|TRBV13|16
CASSSTGTSGVNEQFF
TGTGCCAGCAGCTCAACCGGGACTAGCGGGGTCAATGAGCAGTTCTTC
>-|-|TRBJ1-5|TRBV19|13
CASSTDSSQPQHF
TGTGCCAGTTCGACAGATAGCTCTCAGCCCCAGCATTTT
>-|-|TRBJ1-1|TRBV2|13
CASSDDYRAGAFF
TGTGCCAGCAGTGACGACTACAGGGCAGGAGCTTTCTTT
>-|TRBD2|TRBJ2-1|TRBV30|15
CAWSVLAGGENEQFF
TGTGCCTGGAGTGTACTAGCGGGGGGCGAAAATGAGCAGTTCTTC